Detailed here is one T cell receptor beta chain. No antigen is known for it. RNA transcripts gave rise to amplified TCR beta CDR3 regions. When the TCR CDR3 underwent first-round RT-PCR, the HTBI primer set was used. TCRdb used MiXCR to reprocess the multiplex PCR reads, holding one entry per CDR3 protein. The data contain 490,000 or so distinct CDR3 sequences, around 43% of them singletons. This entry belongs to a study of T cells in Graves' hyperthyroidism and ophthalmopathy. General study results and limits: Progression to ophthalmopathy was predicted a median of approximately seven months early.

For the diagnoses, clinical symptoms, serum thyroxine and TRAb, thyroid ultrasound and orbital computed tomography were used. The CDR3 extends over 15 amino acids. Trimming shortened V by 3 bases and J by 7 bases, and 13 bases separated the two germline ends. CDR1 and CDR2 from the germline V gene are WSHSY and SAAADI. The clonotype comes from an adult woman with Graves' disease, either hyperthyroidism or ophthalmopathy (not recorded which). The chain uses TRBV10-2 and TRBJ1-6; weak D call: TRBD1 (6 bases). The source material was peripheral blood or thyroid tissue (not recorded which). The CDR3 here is CASSDGQPVNSPLHF. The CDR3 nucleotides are TGCGCCAGCAGTGACGGACAGCCCGTGAATTCACCCCTCCACTTT.